This entry describes one T cell receptor (beta chain). The antigen is undetermined. Trimming removed 0 bases at V and 1 base at J, with 9 bases between. CDR1 and CDR2 (germline): MGHRA, YSYEKL. The CDR3 sequence is 15 residues long. Libraries were prepared by immunoSEQ multiplex PCR; TCRdb keeps only in-frame clonotypes and omits some of them. The repertoire has 2 million to 2.5 million clones, approximately 94% of them found once; the top ten carry more than 1.5%. CD45RO-negative, CCR7-selected cells formed the naive CD8 fraction, which excluded terminally differentiated effector memory CD45RA+ cells. This record belongs to a study of shared clonotypes between healthy human individuals. The study, taken as a whole, reports: Memory subsets generally showed smaller estimated richness than naive subsets did.

This clonotype was sampled from a man between 18 and 35 years old in good health. Some clones in this sample may be carry-over from other donors' samples. The rearrangement links TRBV4-1 to TRBJ1-2, with D unresolved. Sequencing used naive CD8+ T cells from PBMCs. Written as DNA, the CDR3 is TGCGCCAGCAGCCAAGACCCAGACCTTAACTATGGCTACACCTTC. Its translation: CASSQDPDLNYGYTF.